This T cell receptor (beta chain) came from a study of blood T cell repertoires in COVID-19. Study as a whole: The samples span acute and convalescent COVID-19 from the United States, Italy and Spain.

This clone was counted a few times. The CDR3 loop spans 14 amino acids. The V gene lost 4 bases and the J gene lost 6 bases, with 13 bases spanning the gap. The germline V gene encodes CDR1 SGHRS and CDR2 YFSETQ. Authors' analysis steps: Estimation of nucleated cell counts was performed using reference gene primer amplification. Clones were sequenced by immunoSEQ multiplex PCR, and TCRdb holds only the in-frame ones, with some missing. V and J calls plus clone size are reproduced from that table; the DNA served to infer D and trimming. This sample yields about 380,000 clones, of which 81% are seen a single time; about 1.2% belongs to the top ten.

The TCR was taken from a human donor with acute or convalescent COVID-19. The donor label of this sample is uncertain. The chain employs TRBV5-1 and TRBJ1-4; tentatively, D is TRBD1 (6 bases). Sequencing used peripheral blood. The CDR3 sequence: CASSTTGGDEKLFF. The CDR3 DNA reads TGCGCCAGCAGCACGACAGGTGGGGATGAAAAACTGTTTTTT.